One and the same sample provided the 10 T cell receptor beta chains below, sequenced in a study of T cell repertoires in cytomegalovirus infection (dated by TCRdb to between 2019 and 2020). Sequencing used an Illumina HiSeq 1500. The raw public data were reprocessed by TCRdb itself: fastp quality trimming at Q25, MiXCR clonotype calling, in-frame beta chains only. Every entry covers one CDR3 protein and lists the most common genes and DNA from its rows. The sample data list approximately 910,000 distinct CDR3 sequences, and approximately 32% of these were observed just once. About an eighth of the sample comes from the top ten. Taken with the paper, the label for treatment or condition translates to: in vitro stimulation with specific CMV peptide epitopes to enrich CMV-specific T cells. No antigen has been assigned to these receptors. The sequencing used cultured CD8+ T cells from PBMCs, collected from culture after CMV antigen stimulation. These TCRs come from a human donor in good health (CMV status not recorded). Some clones in this sample may be carry-over from other donors' samples.

The chain couples TRBV19 to TRBJ1-2; D gene unclear. The V end was cut by 0 bases, the J end by 7 bases, with 15 bases between. There are 15 residues in the CDR3. CDR1 LNHDA and CDR2 SQIVND come from the germline V gene (reference sequence). The DNA for the CDR3 is TGTGCCAGTAGTATAGACCCTGGAAGGTTCGGTGGCTACACCTTC. Its protein product is CASSIDPGRFGGYTF.

There are many counts of this clonotype. The genes are TRBV7-9 and TRBJ2-5, with a tentative D call TRBD1 (5 bases). Between the trimmed V and J ends, which lost 4 bases and 9 bases, there was a span of 15 bases. Germline values: CDR1 SEHNR, CDR2 FQNEAQ (reference sequence). The CDR3 runs 13 residues. The CDR3 nucleotides are TGTGCCAGCAGCTCCGGACAAGGGTCTGCCCAGTACTTC. It translates to CASSSGQGSAQYF.

This sequence joins TRBV6-6 and TRBJ1-2, with D uncertain. The germline CDR1 and CDR2 sequences are MNHNY and SVGAGI (reference sequence). Trimming cost V 2 bases and J 4 bases, with 17 bases left between them. The CDR3 consists of 16 residues. The CDR3 is CASSYGLDRRLYGYTF. Written as DNA, the CDR3 is TGTGCCAGCAGTTACGGGTTGGACCGTCGCCTCTATGGCTACACCTTC.

This clonotype came up once. The gene calls are TRBV6-8 and TRBJ2-1, with D perhaps assigned TRBD1 or TRBD2 (5 bases each). Trimming stripped 0 bases from V and 3 bases from J, with 12 bases between. CDR1 and CDR2 from the germline V gene are MNHGY and SAAAGT. The CDR3 runs to 16 residues. This chain's CDR3 is CASSYSSWGRYNEQFF. The CDR3, as DNA: TGTGCCAGCAGTTACTCGAGCTGGGGACGCTACAATGAGCAGTTCTTC.

CDR3 DNA sequence: TGTGCCAGCAGCCCAAAACGGACAGCGAATGAGCAGTTCTTC. Protein sequence: CASSPKRTANEQFF. The rearrangement links TRBV7-9 to TRBJ2-1, with D tentatively TRBD1 (6 bases). There are 14 residues in the CDR3. V lost 5 bases and J 7 bases, leaving 15 bases between the germline ends. Germline V gene data show CDR1 as SEHNR and CDR2 as FQNEAQ (reference sequence).

Notes on this clonotype: An end of the junction does not agree with germline; a read error may underlie this. The rearrangement uses TRBV25-1 and TRBJ2-1; tentative D call: TRBD1 (5 bases). Looked up from germline, CDR1 is MGHDK and CDR2 is SYGVNS. This CDR3 contains 15 residues. CDR3 sequence: CASSEWGQQDNEQSF. In nucleotides, the CDR3 is TGTGCCAGCAGTGAATGGGGCCAGCAAGACAATGAGCAGTCCTTC. Full variable domain (rest looked up from reference TRBV25-1 and TRBJ2-1): EADIYQTPRYLVIGTGKKITLECSQTMGHDKMYWYQQDPGMELHLIHYSYGVNSTEKGDLSSESTVSRIRTEHFPLTLESARPSHTSQYLCASSEWGQQDNEQSFGPGTRLTVL.

This rearrangement joins TRBV10-3 to TRBJ2-7, with TRBD1 identical over 9 bases. V shed 3 bases, J shed 3 bases, and the junction held 6 bases outside the gene matches. Germline CDR1 and CDR2: ENHRY and SYGVKD. CDR3 size: 15 residues. The CDR3 DNA reads as TGTGCCATCAGTGAAGTTCGGACAGGGGACTACGAGCAGTACGTC. It specifies CAISEVRTGDYEQYV.

The table lists this clonotype with many counts. J is TRBJ1-1 and V is TRBV6-5; D unresolved. Germline CDR1 is MNHEY and CDR2 is SVGAGI. CDR3 length equals 13 residues. Deletions cut 6 bases from V and 1 base from J, with 9 bases between. Written as DNA, the CDR3 is TGTGCCAGCAGACTGGGGAGGAACACTGAAGCTTTCTTT. It specifies CASRLGRNTEAFF.

This clonotype was recorded at least ten times. The rearrangement uses TRBV15 and TRBJ1-1; 7 bases match TRBD1. V was pared by 6 bases and J by 10 bases, with 5 bases of the junction left unmatched. Germline V gene sequence: CDR1 LNHNV, CDR2 YYDKDF (reference sequence). CDR3 length equals 11 residues. The CDR3 region has the DNA TGTGCCACCAGAGGGACAGTTCGAGCTTTCTTT. It is translated as CATRGTVRAFF.

This clonotype was seen a few times. The V call is TRBV6-2 or TRBV6-3, the J call TRBJ2-1; no clear D. Per germline, CDR1 MNHEY and CDR2 SVGEGT. Trimming removed 8 bases from V and 2 bases from J, with 10 bases in between. The CDR3 covers 13 residues. CDR3 sequence reads: CASSDSTYNEQFF. CDR3 coding DNA: TGTGCCAGCTCTGATTCGACCTACAATGAGCAGTTCTTC.